The next 19 T cell receptor beta chains were all read from a single sample in a study of shared clonotypes between healthy human individuals. TCRdb keeps only in-frame clones here, not all; method: immunoSEQ multiplex PCR. The table lists under 1,100,000 clones, roughly 74% of them singletons. The specimen sequenced was memory CD4+ T cells from PBMCs. This sample's subset: CD45RA-negative fraction. The origin of the receptors is a man younger than 35 in good health. Some clones in this sample may be carry-over from other donors' samples.

The V gene is TRBV2, the J gene TRBJ1-2; D is unclear. Looked up from germline, CDR1 is SNHLY and CDR2 is FYNNEI. CDR3 size: 14 residues. Trimming took off 4 bases at V and 6 bases at J, with 15 bases between the two ends. DNA of the CDR3: TGTGCCAGCAGTGTAGGGAATCTTCGGGATGGCTACACCTTC. Protein sequence: CASSVGNLRDGYTF.

This chain uses TRBV4-1 with TRBJ2-7; 7 bases line up with TRBD2. The germline V gene encodes CDR1 MGHRA and CDR2 YSYEKL. This CDR3 spans 14 amino acids. V gave up 10 bases and J gave up 3 bases; unmatched junction bases: 12. The CDR3 sequence is CATIPRLAHYEQYF. The DNA of the CDR3 is TGCGCCACCATACCAAGACTAGCCCACTACGAGCAGTACTTC.

The V gene is TRBV7-9, the J gene TRBJ2-5; D perhaps matches TRBD1 (5 bases). The CDR3 length is 18 residues. The germline V and J ends were trimmed by 0 bases and 2 bases, with 19 bases remaining between them. Germline CDR1 is SEHNR and CDR2 is FQNEAQ (reference sequence). The CDR3 loop reads CASSLAKRNTGEQETQYF. The CDR3 DNA is TGTGCCAGCAGCTTAGCGAAGCGAAATACAGGTGAACAAGAGACCCAGTACTTC.

The gene calls are TRBV27 and TRBJ2-7, with TRBD2 matching over 12 bases. The CDR3 totals 15 residues. V shed 6 bases, J shed 7 bases, and the junction held 10 bases outside the gene matches. Germline V gene sequence: CDR1 MNHEY, CDR2 SMNVEV (reference sequence). CDR3: CASRKTLAGGEEQYF. The CDR3 region has the DNA TGTGCCAGCAGGAAAACACTAGCGGGAGGCGAAGAGCAGTACTTC.

As for this clone: The same CDR3 is also encoded by other DNA sequences in this sample. The chain links TRBV9 to TRBJ2-5; D might be TRBD2 (6 bases). The CDR3 sequence is 13 residues long. Per the germline V gene, CDR1 is SGDLS and CDR2 is YYNGEE. Trimming removed 0 bases at V and 5 bases at J, with 8 bases between. Here the CDR3 DNA reads TGTGCCAGCAGCGTAGCTCGGGGGGAGACCCAGTACTTC. This codes for CASSVARGETQYF.

The chain has TRBV19 and TRBJ1-2; the match to TRBD1 covers 10 bases. CDR3 length equals 18 residues. Germline CDR1 reads LNHDA; CDR2 reads SQIVND (reference sequence). Trimming at V came to 5 bases and at J to 4 bases, leaving 16 bases not matched to a gene. CDR3 in amino acids: CASSPRRGDRGYGYGYTF. The CDR3 DNA follows: TGTGCCAGTAGTCCCCGGCGGGGGGACAGGGGATATGGCTATGGCTACACCTTC.

The rearrangement uses TRBV4-1 and TRBJ2-1, with TRBD2 as a possible D gene (6 bases). CDR3 length equals 13 residues. V was trimmed by 3 bases and J by 8 bases, leaving 11 bases between them. Looked up from germline, CDR1 is MGHRA and CDR2 is YSYEKL. The CDR3 loop is CASSHRLGDEQFF. Here the CDR3 DNA reads TGCGCCAGCAGCCACCGACTAGGGGATGAGCAGTTCTTC.

This rearrangement joins TRBV18 to TRBJ1-1; the D gene is possibly TRBD1 (5 bases). The germline V gene has CDR1 KGHSH and CDR2 LQKENI. There are 15 residues in the CDR3. The ends were cut back, 2 bases at V and 0 bases at J, with 10 bases in the middle. Here the CDR3 DNA reads TGTGCCAGCTCACCAAGACGGGACCTGAACACTGAAGCTTTCTTT. Translating it yields CASSPRRDLNTEAFF.

This rearrangement joins TRBV18 to TRBJ2-1, with D possibly matching TRBD2 (6 bases). Trimming left V 0 bases short and J 0 bases short, with 18 bases between. Per the germline V gene, CDR1 is KGHSH and CDR2 is LQKENI. The CDR3 is 19 residues long. Here the CDR3 DNA reads TGTGCCAGCTCACCACCCAAAGCTCGCGGGACCAGCTCCTACAATGAGCAGTTCTTC. Encoded protein: CASSPPKARGTSSYNEQFF.

The chain couples TRBV11-3 to TRBJ2-7; D remains unclear. From germline, CDR1 is SGHNT and CDR2 YENEEA. The CDR3 sequence is 14 residues long. V lost 5 bases to trimming and J lost 0 bases, with 11 bases between them. The CDR3 loop is CASSPTGFSYEQYF. CDR3 nucleotide sequence: TGTGCCAGCAGCCCTACGGGTTTCTCCTACGAGCAGTACTTC.

The chain combines TRBV6-1 with TRBJ2-3, with 7 bases lining up with TRBD2. V lost 2 bases, J lost 3 bases, and 11 bases stayed unmatched. CDR1 MNHNS and CDR2 SASEGT come from the germline V gene. This CDR3 has 17 residues. The CDR3 sequence: CASSESGSGRQTDTQYF. The CDR3 DNA sequence: TGTGCCAGCAGTGAATCGGGGTCCGGGAGGCAGACAGATACGCAGTATTTT.

This clone was recorded at least ten times. Other DNA variants within this sample encode the same CDR3. V gene TRBV30 combines with J gene TRBJ1-6, with D maybe TRBD1 (6 bases). This CDR3 has 13 amino acids. Germline loops: CDR1 GTSNPN, CDR2 SVGIG (reference sequence). V dropped 5 bases and J dropped 5 bases, with 10 bases sitting between them. The CDR3 loop reads CAWADRNNSPLHF. In DNA form, the CDR3 reads TGTGCCTGGGCGGACAGAAATAATTCACCCCTCCACTTT.

Comment on this clone: This may come from a read error, since a much larger clone is one base off. This is likely a read error, given that the CDR3 carries no conserved phenylalanine or tryptophan at its end. J is TRBJ2-7 and V is TRBV4-1, with a weak D call TRBD2 (5 bases). The CDR3 loop spans 13 amino acids. Germline CDR1 reads MGHRA; CDR2 reads YSYEKL. The CDR3 loop reads CASSQRVGHEQYL. The DNA of the CDR3 is TGCGCCAGCAGCCAGCGGGTGGGCCACGAACAGTACCTC.

The chain combines TRBV15 with TRBJ2-3; 9 bases match TRBD2. The ends lost 1 base at V and 2 bases at J; junction bases unmatched: 7. Germline V gene data show CDR1 as LNHNV and CDR2 as YYDKDF (reference sequence). This CDR3 spans 17 amino acids. DNA of the CDR3: TGTGCCACCAGCAGAGGGGATAGCGGGAGAGACACAGATACGCAGTATTTT. Encoded protein: CATSRGDSGRDTDTQYF.

The V and J genes are TRBV9 and TRBJ2-1, with TRBD2 matching over 14 bases. The V segment lost 3 bases and the J segment 9 bases; nucleotides outside the gene matches: 8. In germline, CDR1 is SGDLS, CDR2 YYNGEE. The CDR3 covers 16 residues. The CDR3 nucleotides read TGTGCCAGCAGCGCAACCGGGACTAGCGGGAGTATTGAGCAGTTCTTC. It is translated as CASSATGTSGSIEQFF. The variable domain in full, with the rest retrieved from reference TRBV9 and TRBJ2-1, is DSGVTQTPKHLITATGQRVTLRCSPRSGDLSVYWYQQSLDQGLQFLIQYYNGEERAKGNILERFSAQQFPDLHSELNLSSLELGDSALYFCASSATGTSGSIEQFFGPGTRLTVL.

This clone was counted a single time. This chain joins TRBV11-3 and TRBJ2-7; D is ambiguous. The V gene's germline CDR1 is SGHNT and CDR2 YENEEA. The CDR3 sequence is 12 residues long. Trimming stripped 2 bases from V and 3 bases from J, with 5 bases between. The CDR3 is CASSLNGYEQYF. CDR3 in DNA: TGTGCCAGCAGCTTAAACGGCTACGAGCAGTACTTC.

This chain connects TRBV30 to TRBJ1-2; possibly TRBD1 for D (6 bases). V shed 2 bases and J shed 9 bases, with 16 bases lying between them. This CDR3 is 13 amino acids long. CDR1 is GTSNPN and CDR2 is SVGIG in the germline V gene (reference sequence). CDR3 nucleotide sequence: TGTGCCTGGAGTAGAACAGGGACTTATCGCTACACCTTC. Amino acids: CAWSRTGTYRYTF.

V is TRBV5-4 and J is TRBJ1-6, with 7 bases fitting TRBD1. Unmatched junction bases numbered 6, after V lost 3 bases and J lost 6 bases. The CDR3 is 15 amino acids. The germline V gene has CDR1 SGHNT and CDR2 YYREEE (reference sequence). The CDR3 protein is CASSSGQATNSPLHF. The CDR3 DNA reads as TGTGCCAGCAGCTCCGGACAGGCCACTAATTCACCCCTCCACTTT.

This chain uses TRBV7-9 with TRBJ2-1, with D hard to call. This CDR3 is 12 amino acids long. CDR1 is SEHNR and CDR2 is FQNEAQ in the germline V gene (reference sequence). The V and J ends lost 5 bases and 9 bases respectively, with 11 bases between them. CDR3 in amino acids: CASSPPYGEQFF. CDR3 nucleotide sequence: TGTGCCAGCAGCCCCCCTTACGGTGAGCAGTTCTTC.